Listed here are 18 T cell receptor beta chains from one sample, sequenced in a study of blood T cell repertoires in COVID-19. TCRdb's table, derived via immunoSEQ multiplex PCR, lists solely in-frame clones and lacks some. Here the sample spans more than 35,000 clones, 85% to 90% being singletons. Specimen: peripheral blood. All receptors come from a man aged 25 to 45 with active or convalescent COVID-19.

The chain employs TRBV6-6 and TRBJ1-2, with 7 bases fitting TRBD1. The junction had 7 bases not matched to a gene; V was cut back by 6 bases and J by 0 bases. Germline assignment: CDR1 MNHNY and CDR2 SVGAGI (reference sequence). The CDR3 loop spans 15 amino acids. The chain's CDR3 is CASSRRGDPNYGYTF. DNA of the CDR3: TGTGCCAGCAGCCGCAGGGGGGACCCTAACTATGGCTACACCTTC.

Only a few counts were recorded for this clone. The chain links TRBV18 to TRBJ1-1, with 7 positions matching TRBD1. The V and J ends lost 3 bases and 4 bases, in that order; junction bases with no gene match: 8. The germline V gene encodes CDR1 KGHSH and CDR2 LQKENI. The CDR3 has 15 amino acids. The CDR3 sequence is CASSPITGAGTEAFF. The CDR3, as DNA: TGTGCCAGCTCACCTATAACAGGGGCTGGCACTGAAGCTTTCTTT. Using reference TRBV18 and TRBJ1-1 for the parts outside the CDR3, the full variable domain is NAGVMQNPRHLVRRRGQEARLRCSPMKGHSHVYWYRQLPEEGLKFMVYLQKENIIDESGMPKERFSAEFPKEGPSILRIQQVVRGDSAAYFCASSPITGAGTEAFFGQGTRLTVV.

The rearrangement uses TRBV11-2 and TRBJ2-2; 7 bases are shared with TRBD1. Germline trimming cut 3 bases from V and 0 bases from J; bases unmatched to any gene: 4. The CDR3 sequence is 16 residues long. Germline assignment: CDR1 SGHAT and CDR2 FQNNGV. The CDR3 DNA is TGTGCCAGCAGCTTTTCAGGGGGTTCGAACACCGGGGAGCTGTTTTTT. The encoded protein is CASSFSGGSNTGELFF.

The chain is built from TRBV5-1 and TRBJ2-5, with 10 bases identical to TRBD1. J was trimmed by 4 bases and V by 7 bases; bases with no gene match: 7. Germline V gene sequence: CDR1 SGHRS, CDR2 YFSETQ. The CDR3 length is 14 residues. As DNA, the CDR3 is TGCGCCAGCGCCGGGACAGGGGTGGCAGAGACCCAGTACTTC. It is translated as CASAGTGVAETQYF.

This clone was seen a single time. CDR3 region: CASSLSGDYAGALDTEAFF. CDR3 sequence (DNA): TGTGCCAGCAGTTTATCGGGGGATTATGCGGGGGCGTTGGACACTGAAGCTTTCTTT. V gene TRBV27 combines with J gene TRBJ1-1, with D perhaps TRBD1 (6 bases). With 0 bases removed from V and 3 bases from J, the gap between germline ends came to 23 bases. The CDR3 extends over 19 amino acids. Looked up from germline, CDR1 is MNHEY and CDR2 is SMNVEV (reference sequence).

The J gene is TRBJ2-5, the V gene TRBV6-5, with TRBD2 identical over 9 bases. Trimming removed 2 bases from V and 0 bases from J; junction bases left unmatched: 4. Germline-derived CDR1 and CDR2 are MNHEY and SVGAGI. The CDR3 runs to 16 residues. CDR3 in amino acids: CASSYGSSGNQETQYF. For the CDR3, the DNA is TGTGCCAGCAGTTACGGTTCTAGCGGGAACCAAGAGACCCAGTACTTC.

The rearrangement joins TRBV5-4 to TRBJ1-1; D is undetermined. The germline V and J ends were trimmed by 0 bases and 4 bases, with 10 bases remaining between them. The CDR3 contains 14 residues. In germline, CDR1 is SGHNT, CDR2 YYREEE (reference sequence). Here the CDR3 reads CASSLVGEGTEAFF. The CDR3 nucleotides are TGTGCCAGCAGCTTGGTCGGGGAAGGCACTGAAGCTTTCTTT.

This chain joins TRBV14 and TRBJ1-2; tentatively, D is TRBD1 (6 bases). CDR1 is SGHDN, CDR2 FVKESK, per germline. The V end lost 4 bases, the J end lost 7 bases, and 19 bases lay between the germline ends. CDR3 size: 15 residues. This CDR3 is CASSRRDKGHFGYTF. The DNA of the CDR3 is TGTGCCAGCAGCCGCCGGGACAAAGGACACTTTGGCTACACCTTC. The entire variable domain, with the rest obtained from reference TRBV14 and TRBJ1-2, is as follows: EAGVTQFPSHSVIEKGQTVTLRCDPISGHDNLYWYRRVMGKEIKFLLHFVKESKQDESGMPNNRFLAERTGGTYSTLKVQPAELEDSGVYFCASSRRDKGHFGYTFGSGTRLTVV.

The chain carries TRBV27 and TRBJ1-2, with 9 nucleotides matching TRBD1. Germline loops: CDR1 MNHEY, CDR2 SMNVEV (reference sequence). The V gene end was trimmed by 2 bases and the J gene end by 7 bases; junction bases not matched to a gene: 8. The CDR3 is 15 residues long. The CDR3 reads CASSLVGTGIGGYTF. CDR3 DNA sequence: TGTGCCAGCAGTTTAGTCGGGACAGGGATCGGTGGCTACACCTTC.

In its sample, this clone was seen a few times. CDR3 loop: CASSQETETTGELFF. CDR3 nucleotides: TGCGCCAGCAGCCAAGAGACAGAGACCACCGGGGAGCTGTTTTTT. The chain is built from TRBV4-3 and TRBJ2-2, with a possible D match to TRBD1 (5 bases). Trimming took off 0 bases at V and 4 bases at J, with 9 bases between the two ends. Germline assignment: CDR1 LGHNA and CDR2 YSLEER. CDR3 length equals 15 residues.

The genes are TRBV2 and TRBJ1-1, with D tentatively TRBD1 (6 bases). The CDR3 loop spans 12 amino acids. Trimming shortened V by 6 bases and J by 11 bases, and 16 bases separated the two germline ends. Germline V gene data show CDR1 as SNHLY and CDR2 as FYNNEI. The CDR3 here is CASSAGGVGAFF. For the CDR3, the DNA is TGTGCCAGCAGCGCTGGGGGCGTTGGCGCTTTCTTT.

CDR3 DNA sequence: TGTGCCAGCAGTCTACATACTTCAGGGGCCCGAGGGTCTGGGGCCAACGTCCTGACTTTC. Encoded protein: CASSLHTSGARGSGANVLTF. The gene calls are TRBV6-6 and TRBJ2-6, with a possible D match to TRBD1 (6 bases). This CDR3 region has 20 residues. CDR1 is MNHNY and CDR2 is SVGAGI in the germline V gene (reference sequence). V lost 5 bases, J lost 1 base, and 24 bases lay in between.

The chain uses TRBV6-5 and TRBJ1-5, with D maybe TRBD1 (5 bases). V gave up 2 bases and J gave up 6 bases, with 11 bases separating them. Germline CDR1 is MNHEY and CDR2 is SVGAGI. The CDR3 length is 14 residues. For the CDR3, the DNA is TGTGCCAGCAGTTACGGCAGGGAAGGTCAGCCCCAGCATTTT. It encodes CASSYGREGQPQHF.

This chain links TRBV19 with TRBJ1-1; 7 bases line up with TRBD1. The CDR3 totals 15 residues. Germline trimming cut 5 bases from V and 2 bases from J; bases unmatched to any gene: 8. CDR1 LNHDA and CDR2 SQIVND come from the germline V gene (reference sequence). CDR3: CASSPWDSRNTEAFF. Written as DNA, the CDR3 is TGTGCCAGTAGTCCCTGGGACAGTAGAAACACTGAAGCTTTCTTT.

The chain joins TRBV7-3 to TRBJ2-2; no reliable D call. The CDR3 length is 14 residues. V lost 5 bases to trimming and J lost 6 bases, with 13 bases between them. Germline CDR1 and CDR2: SGHTA and FQGTGA. The CDR3 spells CASSQRSPPGELFF. CDR3 in DNA: TGTGCCAGCAGCCAACGGTCCCCGCCCGGGGAGCTGTTTTTT.

This clone has only a few counts. V gene TRBV11-2 combines with J gene TRBJ1-4, with D perhaps matching TRBD1 (5 bases). CDR3 length equals 16 residues. V was trimmed by 6 bases and J by 0 bases, leaving 14 bases between them. Germline-derived CDR1 and CDR2 are SGHAT and FQNNGV. Written as DNA, the CDR3 is TGTGCCAGCAGTCCGGGTCGGGGGGCAACTAATGAAAAACTGTTTTTT. It specifies CASSPGRGATNEKLFF.

The chain recombines TRBV14 with TRBJ1-3; TRBD1 aligns across 7 bases. This CDR3 is 15 amino acids long. The V gene's germline CDR1 is SGHDN and CDR2 FVKESK. Losses at the gene ends were 5 bases for V and 1 base for J; bases not matched to a gene: 5. CDR3 protein: CASSRQGLSGNTIYF. CDR3 sequence (DNA): TGTGCCAGCAGCAGACAGGGTCTATCTGGAAACACCATATATTTT.

V usage is TRBV3-1 (or the pseudogene TRBV3-2) and J usage is TRBJ1-1; 7 bases fit TRBD1. Germline values: CDR1 LGHDT, CDR2 YNNKEL (reference sequence). The CDR3 runs 17 residues. The V gene end was trimmed by 1 base and the J gene end by 0 bases; junction bases not matched to a gene: 8. The CDR3 is CASSQGMGQRMNTEAFF. The CDR3 nucleotides read TGTGCCAGCAGCCAAGGAATGGGACAGAGGATGAACACTGAAGCTTTCTTT.